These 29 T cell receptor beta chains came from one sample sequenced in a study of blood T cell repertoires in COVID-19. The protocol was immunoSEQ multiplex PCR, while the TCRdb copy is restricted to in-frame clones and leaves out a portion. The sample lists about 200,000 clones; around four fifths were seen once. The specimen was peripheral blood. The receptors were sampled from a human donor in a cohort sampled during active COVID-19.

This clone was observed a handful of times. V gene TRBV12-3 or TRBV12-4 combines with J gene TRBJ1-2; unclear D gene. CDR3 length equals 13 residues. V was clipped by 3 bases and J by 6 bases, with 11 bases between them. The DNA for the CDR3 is TGTGCCAGCAGTTTGTTGGACTCGGATGGCTACACCTTC. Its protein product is CASSLLDSDGYTF.

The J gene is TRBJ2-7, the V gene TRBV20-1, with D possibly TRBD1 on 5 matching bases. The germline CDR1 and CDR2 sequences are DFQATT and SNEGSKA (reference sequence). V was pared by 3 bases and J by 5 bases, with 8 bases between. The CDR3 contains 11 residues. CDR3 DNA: TGCAGTGCTAGTTCAGGGCACGAGCAGTACTTC. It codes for CSASSGHEQYF.

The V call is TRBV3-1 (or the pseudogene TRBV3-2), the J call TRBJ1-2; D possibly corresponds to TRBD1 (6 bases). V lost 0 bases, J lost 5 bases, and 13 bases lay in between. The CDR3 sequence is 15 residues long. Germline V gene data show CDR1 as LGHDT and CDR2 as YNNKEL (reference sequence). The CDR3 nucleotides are TGTGCCAGCAGCCAAGAGCAAGGACAGCCTTATGGCTACACCTTC. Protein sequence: CASSQEQGQPYGYTF.

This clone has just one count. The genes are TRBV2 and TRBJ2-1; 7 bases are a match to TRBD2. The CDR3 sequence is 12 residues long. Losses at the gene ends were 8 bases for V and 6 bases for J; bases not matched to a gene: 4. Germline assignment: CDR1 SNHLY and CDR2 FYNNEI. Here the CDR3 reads CASPSGVNEQFF. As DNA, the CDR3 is TGTGCCAGCCCTAGCGGAGTCAATGAGCAGTTCTTC. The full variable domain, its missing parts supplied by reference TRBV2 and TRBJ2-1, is EPEVTQTPSHQVTQMGQEVILRCVPISNHLYFYWYRQILGQKVEFLVSFYNNEISEKSEIFDDQFSVERPDGSNFTLKIRSTKLEDSAMYFCASPSGVNEQFFGPGTRLTVL.

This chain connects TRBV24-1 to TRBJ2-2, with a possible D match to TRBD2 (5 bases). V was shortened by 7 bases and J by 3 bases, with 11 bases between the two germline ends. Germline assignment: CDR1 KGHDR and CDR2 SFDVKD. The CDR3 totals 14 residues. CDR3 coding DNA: TGTGCCACCAGAGGACTGGCGGACACCGGGGAGCTGTTTTTT. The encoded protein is CATRGLADTGELFF.

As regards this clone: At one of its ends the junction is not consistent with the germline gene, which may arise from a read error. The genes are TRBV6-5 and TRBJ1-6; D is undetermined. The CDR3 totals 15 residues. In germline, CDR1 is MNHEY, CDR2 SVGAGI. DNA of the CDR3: TGTGCCAGCAGTGACTCCTGGCCGGAGGGCTCACCCCTCCACTTT. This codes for CASSDSWPEGSPLHF.

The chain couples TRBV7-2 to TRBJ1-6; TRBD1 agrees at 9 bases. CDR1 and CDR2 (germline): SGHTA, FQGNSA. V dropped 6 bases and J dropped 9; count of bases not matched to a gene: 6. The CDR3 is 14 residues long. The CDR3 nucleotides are TGTGCCAGCAGTAGGACAGGGGATTTTTCACCCCTCCACTTT. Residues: CASSRTGDFSPLHF.

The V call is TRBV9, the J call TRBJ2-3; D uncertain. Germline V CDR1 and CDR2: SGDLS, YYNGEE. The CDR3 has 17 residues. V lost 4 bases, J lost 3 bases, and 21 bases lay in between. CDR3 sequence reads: CASSPILRSPGTDTQYF. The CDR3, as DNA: TGTGCCAGCAGCCCTATTCTTAGGTCCCCAGGAACAGATACGCAGTATTTT.

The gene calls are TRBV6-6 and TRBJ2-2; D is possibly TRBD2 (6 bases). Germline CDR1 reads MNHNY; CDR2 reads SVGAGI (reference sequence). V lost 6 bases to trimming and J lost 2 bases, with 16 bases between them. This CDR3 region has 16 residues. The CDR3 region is CASRKPGLQNTGELFF. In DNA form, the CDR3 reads TGTGCCAGCAGAAAACCGGGACTCCAAAACACCGGGGAGCTGTTTTTT.

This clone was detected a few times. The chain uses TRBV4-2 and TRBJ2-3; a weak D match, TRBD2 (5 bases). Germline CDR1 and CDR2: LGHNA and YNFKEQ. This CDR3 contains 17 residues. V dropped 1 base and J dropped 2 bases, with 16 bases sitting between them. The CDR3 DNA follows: TGTGCCAGCAGCCAAGCCGGACTGGCCTCTCTCACAGATACGCAGTATTTT. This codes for CASSQAGLASLTDTQYF.

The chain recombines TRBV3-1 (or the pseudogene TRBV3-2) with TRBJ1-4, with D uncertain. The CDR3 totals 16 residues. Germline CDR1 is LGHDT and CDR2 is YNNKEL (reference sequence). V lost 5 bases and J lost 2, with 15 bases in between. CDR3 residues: CASSELYPGTNEKLFF. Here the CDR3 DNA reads TGTGCCAGCAGCGAATTGTACCCGGGGACTAATGAAAAACTGTTTTTT.

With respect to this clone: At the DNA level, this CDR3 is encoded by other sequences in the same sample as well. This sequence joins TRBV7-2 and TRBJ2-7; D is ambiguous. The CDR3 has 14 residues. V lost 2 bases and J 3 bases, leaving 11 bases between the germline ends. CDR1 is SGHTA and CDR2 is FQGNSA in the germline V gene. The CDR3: CASSLLPEIYEQYF. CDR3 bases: TGTGCCAGCAGCTTACTCCCGGAGATCTACGAGCAGTACTTC.

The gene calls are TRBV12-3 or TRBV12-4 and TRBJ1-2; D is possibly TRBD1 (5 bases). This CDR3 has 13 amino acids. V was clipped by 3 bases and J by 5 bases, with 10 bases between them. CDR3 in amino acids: CASSFGRAYGYTF. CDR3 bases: TGTGCCAGCAGTTTTGGCAGGGCTTATGGCTACACCTTC.

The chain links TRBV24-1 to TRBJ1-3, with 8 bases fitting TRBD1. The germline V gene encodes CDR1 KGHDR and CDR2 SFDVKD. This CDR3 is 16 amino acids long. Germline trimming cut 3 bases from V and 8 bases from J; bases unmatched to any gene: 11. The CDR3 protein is CATSDGTGSHRDTIYF. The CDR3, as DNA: TGTGCCACCAGTGATGGGACAGGATCCCATCGGGACACCATATATTTT.

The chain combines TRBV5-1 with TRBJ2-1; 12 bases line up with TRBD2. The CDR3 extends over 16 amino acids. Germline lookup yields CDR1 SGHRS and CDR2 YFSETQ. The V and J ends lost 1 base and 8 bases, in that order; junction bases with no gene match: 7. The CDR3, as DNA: TGCGCCAGCAGCTTGCCTAGCGGGAGGGCCCGGGATGAGCAGTTCTTC. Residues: CASSLPSGRARDEQFF.

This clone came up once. CDR3 nucleotides: TGTGCCAGCAGCCACCACACGAACACCGGGGAGCTGTTTTTT. Translation gives CASSHHTNTGELFF. J is TRBJ2-2 and V is TRBV3-1 (or the pseudogene TRBV3-2); D remains unclear. CDR1 is LGHDT and CDR2 is YNNKEL in the germline V gene (reference sequence). The V and J ends lost 3 bases and 0 bases respectively, with 5 bases between them. This CDR3 is built from 14 residues.

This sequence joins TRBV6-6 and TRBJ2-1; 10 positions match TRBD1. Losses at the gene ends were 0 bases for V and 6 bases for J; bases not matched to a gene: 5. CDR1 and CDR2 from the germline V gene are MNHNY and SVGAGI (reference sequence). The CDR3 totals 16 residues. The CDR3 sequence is CASSYSPGTGVNEQFF. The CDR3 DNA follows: TGTGCCAGCAGTTACTCCCCCGGGACAGGGGTCAATGAGCAGTTCTTC.

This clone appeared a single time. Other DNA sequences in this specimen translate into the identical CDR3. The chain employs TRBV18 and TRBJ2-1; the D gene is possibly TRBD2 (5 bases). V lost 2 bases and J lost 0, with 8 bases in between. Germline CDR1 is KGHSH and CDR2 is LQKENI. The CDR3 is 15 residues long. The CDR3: CASSPTRSSYNEQFF. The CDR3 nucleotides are TGTGCCAGCTCACCAACTAGGAGCTCCTACAATGAGCAGTTCTTC.

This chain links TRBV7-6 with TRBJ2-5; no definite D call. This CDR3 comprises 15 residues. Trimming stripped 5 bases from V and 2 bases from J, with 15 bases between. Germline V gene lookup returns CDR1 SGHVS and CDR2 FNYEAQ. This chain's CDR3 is CASSPRRHSQETQYF. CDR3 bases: TGTGCCAGCAGCCCCCGCCGCCACAGTCAAGAGACCCAGTACTTC.

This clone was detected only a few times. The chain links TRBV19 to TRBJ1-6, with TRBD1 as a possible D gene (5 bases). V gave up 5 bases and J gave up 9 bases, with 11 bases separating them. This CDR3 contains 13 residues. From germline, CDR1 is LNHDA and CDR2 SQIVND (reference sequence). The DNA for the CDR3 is TGTGCCAGTAGTTCCGGGGGGAGTTCACCCCTCCACTTT. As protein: CASSSGGSSPLHF.

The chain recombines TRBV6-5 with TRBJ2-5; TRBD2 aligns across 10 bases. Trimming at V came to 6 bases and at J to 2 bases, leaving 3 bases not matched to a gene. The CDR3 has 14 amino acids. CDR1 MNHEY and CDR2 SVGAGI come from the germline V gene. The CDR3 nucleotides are TGTGCCAGCAGGAGCGGGAGGGAGCAAGAGACCCAGTACTTC. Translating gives CASRSGREQETQYF.

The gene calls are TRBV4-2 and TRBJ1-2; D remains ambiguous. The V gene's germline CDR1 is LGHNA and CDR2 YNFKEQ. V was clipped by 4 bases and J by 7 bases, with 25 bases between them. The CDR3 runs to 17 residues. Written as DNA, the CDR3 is TGTGCCAGCAGCCGCGAGCAAATATCGGGGAGCGGCGGTGGCTACACCTTC. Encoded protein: CASSREQISGSGGGYTF.

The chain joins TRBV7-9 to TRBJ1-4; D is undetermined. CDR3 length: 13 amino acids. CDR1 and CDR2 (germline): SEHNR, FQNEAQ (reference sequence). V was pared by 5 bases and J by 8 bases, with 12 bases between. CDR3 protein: CASSRGRGEKLFF. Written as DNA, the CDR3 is TGTGCCAGCAGCCGCGGGAGAGGGGAAAAACTGTTTTTT.

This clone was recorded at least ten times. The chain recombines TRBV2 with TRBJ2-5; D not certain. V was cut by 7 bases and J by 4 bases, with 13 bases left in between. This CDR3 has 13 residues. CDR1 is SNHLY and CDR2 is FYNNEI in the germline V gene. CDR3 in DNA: TGTGCCAGCAAATCCCAGCGAGGAGAGACCCAGTACTTC. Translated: CASKSQRGETQYF.

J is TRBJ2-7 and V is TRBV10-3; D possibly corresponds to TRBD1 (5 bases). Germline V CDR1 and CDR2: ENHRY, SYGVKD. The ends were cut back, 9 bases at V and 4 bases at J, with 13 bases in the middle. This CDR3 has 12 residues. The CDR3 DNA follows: TGTGCCATTAGGGGCAGACGATACGAGCAGTACTTC. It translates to CAIRGRRYEQYF.

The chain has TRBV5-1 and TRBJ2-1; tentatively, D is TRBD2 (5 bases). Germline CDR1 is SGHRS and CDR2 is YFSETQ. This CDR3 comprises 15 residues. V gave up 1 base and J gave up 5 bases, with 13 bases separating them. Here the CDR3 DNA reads TGCGCCAGCAGCTTGACTAGTCTTCGGAACAATGAGCAGTTCTTC. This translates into CASSLTSLRNNEQFF.

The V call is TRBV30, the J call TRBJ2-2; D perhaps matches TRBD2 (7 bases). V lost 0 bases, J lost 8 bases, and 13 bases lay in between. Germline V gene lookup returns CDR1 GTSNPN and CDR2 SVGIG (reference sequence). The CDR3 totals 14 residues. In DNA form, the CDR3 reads TGTGCCTGGAGTGTAGGGGGGGCTGCGGGGGAGCTGTTTTTT. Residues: CAWSVGGAAGELFF.

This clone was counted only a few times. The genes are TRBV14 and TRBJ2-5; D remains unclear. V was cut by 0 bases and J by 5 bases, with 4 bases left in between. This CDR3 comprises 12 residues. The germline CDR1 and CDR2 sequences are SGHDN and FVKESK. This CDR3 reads CASSQESETQYF. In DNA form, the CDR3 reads TGTGCCAGCAGCCAAGAGTCGGAGACCCAGTACTTC.

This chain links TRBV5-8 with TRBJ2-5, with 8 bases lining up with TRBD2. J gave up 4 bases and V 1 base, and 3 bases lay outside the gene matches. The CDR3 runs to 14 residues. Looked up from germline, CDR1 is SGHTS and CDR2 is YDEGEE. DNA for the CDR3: TGTGCCAGCAGCTTGCGGGGGGGTACAGAGACCCAGTACTTC. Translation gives CASSLRGGTETQYF.